One T cell receptor (beta chain) is described in this entry. What it binds is unknown. Clones were sequenced by immunoSEQ multiplex PCR, and TCRdb holds only the in-frame ones, with some missing. The sample includes about 52,000 clones, around 87% seen only once; the top ten take 15% to 20%. The sample is drawn from a study of T cells in localized non-small cell lung cancer. Whole-study findings and limits: Elevated circulating T cell density in blood was associated with longer overall survival. Appearance in adjacent lung was seen for a median around 55 of the top 100 tumor clones.

This clonotype was sampled from a female donor with stage II lung adenocarcinoma. The specimen comprised PBMCs, sampled before any cancer treatment.

CDR3 nucleotide sequence: TGTGCCAGTAGTTCGACAGGGGGCAATCAGCCCCAGCATTTT. It is translated as CASSSTGGNQPQHF. The chain joins TRBV19 to TRBJ1-5; 8 bases map to TRBD1. The J segment lost 2 bases and the V segment lost 5 bases, leaving 2 bases of the junction unmatched. CDR3 size: 14 residues. The germline V gene encodes CDR1 LNHDA and CDR2 SQIVND (reference sequence).